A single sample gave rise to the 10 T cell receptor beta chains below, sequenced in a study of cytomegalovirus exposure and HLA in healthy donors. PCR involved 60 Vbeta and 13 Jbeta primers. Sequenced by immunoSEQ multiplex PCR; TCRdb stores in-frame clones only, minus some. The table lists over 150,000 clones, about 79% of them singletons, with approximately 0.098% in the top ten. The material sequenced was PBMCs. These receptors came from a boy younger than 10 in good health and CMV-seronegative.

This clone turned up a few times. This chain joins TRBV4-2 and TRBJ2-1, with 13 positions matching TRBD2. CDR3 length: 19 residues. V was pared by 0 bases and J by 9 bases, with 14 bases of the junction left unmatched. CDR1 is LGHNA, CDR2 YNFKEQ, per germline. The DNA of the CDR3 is TGTGCCAGCAGCCAAGAGCCCCTTAGTACTAGCGGGGGGGCGCGTGAGCAGTTCTTC. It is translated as CASSQEPLSTSGGAREQFF.

For the CDR3, the DNA is TGTGCCAGCAGCCAAGATAGAGAGCGGGGGGGCCTAGGGACCCAGTACTTC. This gives the protein CASSQDRERGGLGTQYF. The rearrangement uses TRBV4-2 and TRBJ2-5; 10 bases map to TRBD2. This CDR3 spans 17 amino acids. V trimming: 0 bases; J trimming: 7 bases; junction bases outside the gene matches: 11. Germline loops: CDR1 LGHNA, CDR2 YNFKEQ.

CDR3 sequence (DNA): TGTGCCAGCAGTGAATACGGGGGGCAGGAGGCCAAAAACATTCAGTACTTC. Translated: CASSEYGGQEAKNIQYF. The chain carries TRBV25-1 and TRBJ2-4; a weak D match, TRBD2 (7 bases). V shed 0 bases and J shed 1 base, with 13 bases lying between them. CDR3 length: 17 amino acids. Germline assignment: CDR1 MGHDK and CDR2 SYGVNS. The whole variable domain, remainder taken from reference TRBV25-1 and TRBJ2-4, is EADIYQTPRYLVIGTGKKITLECSQTMGHDKMYWYQQDPGMELHLIHYSYGVNSTEKGDLSSESTVSRIRTEHFPLTLESARPSHTSQYLCASSEYGGQEAKNIQYFGAGTRLSVL.

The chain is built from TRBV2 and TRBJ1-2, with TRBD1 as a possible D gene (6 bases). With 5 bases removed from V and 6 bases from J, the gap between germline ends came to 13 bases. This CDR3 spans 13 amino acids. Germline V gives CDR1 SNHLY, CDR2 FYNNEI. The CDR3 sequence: CASSPLDRNGYTF. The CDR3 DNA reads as TGTGCCAGCAGTCCTCTCGACAGGAATGGCTACACCTTC.

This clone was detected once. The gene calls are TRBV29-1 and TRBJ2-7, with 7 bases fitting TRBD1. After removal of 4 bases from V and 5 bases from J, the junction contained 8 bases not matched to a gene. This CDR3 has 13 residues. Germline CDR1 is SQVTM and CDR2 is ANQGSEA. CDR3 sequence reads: CSVGLTGSHEQYF. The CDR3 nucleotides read TGCAGCGTTGGGTTGACAGGGTCCCACGAGCAGTACTTC.

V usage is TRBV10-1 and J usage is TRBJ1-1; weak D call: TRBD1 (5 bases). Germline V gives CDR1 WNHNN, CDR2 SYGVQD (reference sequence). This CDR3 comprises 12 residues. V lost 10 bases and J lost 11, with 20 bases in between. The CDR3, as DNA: TGCGCCACGGCCTATTGGGGCTTTGGGGCTTTCTTT. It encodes CATAYWGFGAFF.

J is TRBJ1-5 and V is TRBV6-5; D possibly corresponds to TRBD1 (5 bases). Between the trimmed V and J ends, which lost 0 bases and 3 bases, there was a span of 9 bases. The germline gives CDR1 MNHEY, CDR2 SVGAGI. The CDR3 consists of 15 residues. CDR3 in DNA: TGTGCCAGCAGTTACTCTGCGGACACCAATCAGCCCCAGCATTTT. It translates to CASSYSADTNQPQHF.

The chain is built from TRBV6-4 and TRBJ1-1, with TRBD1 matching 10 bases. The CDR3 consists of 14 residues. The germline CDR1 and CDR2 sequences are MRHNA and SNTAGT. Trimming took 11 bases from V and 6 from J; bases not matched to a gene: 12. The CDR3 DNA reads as TGTGCCGGGGGGACAGGGGTGGAGGGACCTGAAGCTTTCTTT. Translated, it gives CAGGTGVEGPEAFF.

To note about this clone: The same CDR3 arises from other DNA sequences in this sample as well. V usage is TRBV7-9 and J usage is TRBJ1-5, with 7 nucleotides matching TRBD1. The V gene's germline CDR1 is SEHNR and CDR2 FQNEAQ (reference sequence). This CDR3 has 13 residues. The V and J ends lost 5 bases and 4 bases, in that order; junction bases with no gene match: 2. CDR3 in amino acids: CASSPGGNQPQHF. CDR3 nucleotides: TGTGCCAGCAGCCCAGGGGGGAATCAGCCCCAGCATTTT.

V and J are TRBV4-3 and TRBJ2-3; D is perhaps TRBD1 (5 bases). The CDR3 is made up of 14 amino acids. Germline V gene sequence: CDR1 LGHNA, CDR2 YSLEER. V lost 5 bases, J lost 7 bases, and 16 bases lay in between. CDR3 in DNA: TGCGCCAGCAGCTCAAGGACCACAGGTCATACGCAGTATTTT. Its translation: CASSSRTTGHTQYF.